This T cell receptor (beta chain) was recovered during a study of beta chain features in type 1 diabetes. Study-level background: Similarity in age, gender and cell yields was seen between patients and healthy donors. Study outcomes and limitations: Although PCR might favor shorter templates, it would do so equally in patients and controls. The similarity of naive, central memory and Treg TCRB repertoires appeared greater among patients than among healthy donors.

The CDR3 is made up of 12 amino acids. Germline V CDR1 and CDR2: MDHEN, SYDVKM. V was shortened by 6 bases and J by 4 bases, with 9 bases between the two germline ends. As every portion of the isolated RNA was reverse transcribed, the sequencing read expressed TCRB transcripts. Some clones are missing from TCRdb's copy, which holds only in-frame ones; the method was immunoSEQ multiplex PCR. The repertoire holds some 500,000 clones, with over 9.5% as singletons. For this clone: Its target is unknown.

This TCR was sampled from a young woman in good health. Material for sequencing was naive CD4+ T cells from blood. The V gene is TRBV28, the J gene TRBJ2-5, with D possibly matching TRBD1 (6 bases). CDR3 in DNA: TGTGCCAGCAGGACAGGTGGAGAGACCCAGTACTTC. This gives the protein CASRTGGETQYF.